A selection of T cell receptor beta chains follows, all from one sample in a study of cytomegalovirus exposure and HLA in healthy donors. Profiled with immunoSEQ multiplex PCR; TCRdb holds only in-frame clones, not every one. Of roughly 200,000 clones listed, roughly 85% are singletons. Sequencing input: PBMCs. These receptors were obtained from a woman between 35 and 50 years old in good health and CMV-seronegative. CDR3s include the opening cysteine and the closing phenylalanine or tryptophan. D genes are given only for firm matches. Size values are once, few and many counts, or a class for expanded clones, and some rows have none.

j_call d_call clone_size v_call cdr3_nt cdr3_aa
TRBJ1-1 TRBD1 NA TRBV11-3 TGTGCCAGCAGCTTTTCAGGGGGCACTGAAGCTTTCTTT CASSFSGGTEAFF
TRBJ1-1 NA NA TRBV28 TGTGCCAGCAGCCAACCTCATAGGAACACTGAAGCTTTCTTT CASSQPHRNTEAFF
TRBJ1-5 TRBD1 NA TRBV7-8 TGTGCCAGCAGCGGGGACAGCGATAATCAGCCCCAGCATTTT CASSGDSDNQPQHF
TRBJ2-7 NA NA TRBV5-1 TGCGCCAGCAGCTTGGGGACAGACTACGAGCAGTACTTC CASSLGTDYEQYF
TRBJ2-6 NA NA TRBV5-4 TGTGCCAGCAGCCAAATCCCTCAGGGAACTGGGGCCAACGTCCTGACTTTC CASSQIPQGTGANVLTF
TRBJ2-2 NA NA TRBV7-2 TGTGCCAGCAGCTTACGGCAGGGTGACTCCGGGGAGCTGTTTTTT CASSLRQGDSGELFF
TRBJ1-2 NA once TRBV6-1 TGTGCCAGCAGTGAAGGAGGGGGTGGCTATGGCTACACCTTC CASSEGGGGYGYTF
TRBJ1-2 TRBD1 NA TRBV9 TGTGCCAGCAGCGTAGGGTCCGGGACAGGGGGATTGAGGGGCTACACCTTC CASSVGSGTGGLRGYTF
TRBJ1-2 NA NA TRBV30 TGTGCCTGGAGTGTACTAGGTGCGGAGTCCTATGGCTACACCTTC CAWSVLGAESYGYTF
TRBJ1-1 NA NA TRBV7-9 TGTGCCAGCAGCTCCCCTACTATCACTGAAGCTTTCTTT CASSSPTITEAFF
TRBJ1-3 TRBD1 NA TRBV6-6 TGTGCCAGCAGTTCTCTCCGGGACAGCCTCGGAAACACCATATATTTT CASSSLRDSLGNTIYF
TRBJ2-3 TRBD1 NA TRBV9 TGTGCCAGCAGCTTACAGACAGGGGGCCCAAGCACAGATACGCAGTATTTT CASSLQTGGPSTDTQYF
TRBJ2-1 NA NA TRBV5-6 TGTGCCAGCAGCCCAAATAATGAGCAGTTCTTC CASSPNNEQFF
TRBJ2-1 NA NA TRBV9 TGTGCCAGCAGCGTAGAGGCAGGGAATGAGCAGTTCTTC CASSVEAGNEQFF
TRBJ1-2 NA NA TRBV27 TGTGCCAGCAGTTTCCTTGACAGGCCGTATGGCTACACCTTC CASSFLDRPYGYTF
TRBJ2-2 TRBD1 NA TRBV18 TGTGCCAGCCGACAGGGGCCGAACACCGGGGAGCTGTTTTTT CASRQGPNTGELFF
TRBJ2-3 NA NA TRBV5-4 TGTGCCAGCAGCGACTGGGGGGAAGATACGCAGTATTTT CASSDWGEDTQYF
TRBJ2-1 TRBD2 NA TRBV5-6 TGTGCCAGCAGCTTCTTGACTAGCGGGGTACAGGACTACAATGAGCAGTTCTTC CASSFLTSGVQDYNEQFF
TRBJ2-1 NA NA TRBV5-1 TGCGCCAGCAGCTCGACCCCGGGGGACAATGAGCAGTTCTTC CASSSTPGDNEQFF
TRBJ2-1 NA NA TRBV11-2 TGTGCCAGCAGCTCGCTCAGGGATCACAATGAGCAGTTCTTC CASSSLRDHNEQFF
TRBJ1-2 NA NA TRBV7-9 TGTGCCAGCAGCAAGAGCGGACAGTCAAATGGCTACACCTTC CASSKSGQSNGYTF
TRBJ2-5 TRBD2 NA TRBV7-2 TGTGCCAGCAGCTTAAGGCTAGCGGGCGAGACCCAGTACTTC CASSLRLAGETQYF
TRBJ2-1 NA NA TRBV7-2 TGTGCCAGCAGCTTAGCCAGGCAGCCCAATGAGCAGTTCTTC CASSLARQPNEQFF
TRBJ1-2 NA NA TRBV10-3 TGTGCCATCAGTGAAACAGGGATGCGAGGCTACACCTTC CAISETGMRGYTF
TRBJ1-2 TRBD1 NA TRBV29-1 TGCAGCGTTGATCGCCAAGACAGGGGGGACTATGGCTACACCTTC CSVDRQDRGDYGYTF
TRBJ2-7 NA NA TRBV10-3 TGTGCCATCAGTGAGGGGGCGGGGTTTAACTTCGAGCAGTACTTC CAISEGAGFNFEQYF
TRBJ2-5 NA NA TRBV14 TGTGCCAGCAGCCAACTTTACAGGGTAGAAGAGACCCAGTACTTC CASSQLYRVEETQYF